The following is a T cell receptor (beta chain) sequence with its context. Its antigen is not identified. V lost 7 bases and J lost 1, with 10 bases in between. The germline V gene has CDR1 LNHDA and CDR2 SQIVND (reference sequence). The CDR3 has 14 residues. This record belongs to a study of cytomegalovirus exposure and HLA in healthy donors. Broader study findings: CMV serostatus was the sole immune exposure information available. V segments that were indistinguishable, TRBV6-2 and TRBV6-3 among them, were omitted from analysis.

PCR amplification relied on 60 Vbeta primers (plus 13 Jbeta primers). In the original workflow: Approximately 80 million unique TCR beta chains, roughly 11 million of them shared, were counted by a later analysis. The data were produced by immunoSEQ multiplex PCR, yet TCRdb's version contains in-frame clones alone and is incomplete. V and J calls and clone size are copied from that table; D and trimming were computed from the DNA. The profile shows some 150,000 clones, 75% to 80% of them singletons. The material sequenced was PBMCs. The chain joins TRBV19 to TRBJ2-2; D is ambiguous. This TCR came from a male donor in good health and CMV-seronegative. CDR3 nucleotides: TGTGCCAGTAAACGGGTGAAGAACACCGGGGAGCTGTTTTTT. It is translated as CASKRVKNTGELFF.